This T cell receptor beta chain derives from a study of blood T cells in healthy people across ages (dated by TCRdb to 2014 to 2015). Describing the broader study: In model experiments, roughly one uniquely barcoded TCR beta cDNA molecule per two T cells was captured by template switching. To track age-related changes in TCR beta repertoire diversity, the study relied on deep sequencing normalized with unique cDNA molecular identifiers. The donors were split into four age groups: young (average roughly 15 years), middle-aged (roughly 42), aged (roughly 65) and long-lived (under 85). The study analyzed two additional independent replicas of 1 million unique cDNA reads from the same blood draw for two donors, one aged 18 to 29 and one aged 80 or older. Broader findings and caveats from the paper: Estimates of total diversity from one million sequenced T cells were regarded as lower bounds and underestimates. There was a strong correlation between observed TCR beta diversity and the percentage of naive T cells measured by flow cytometry. Conclusive comparison of naive and antigen-experienced compartments was prevented by the profiling of bulk unsorted PBMCs. Donor CMV infection status was unknown, potentially confounding age-related changes in expanded clonotypes. As age increased, observed TCR beta diversity per million T cells dropped in a roughly linear way, and a significant reduction was already evident by age 40. The long-lived group showed more naive CD4+ T cells, fewer expanded clones and increased TCR diversity than the aged group, suggesting age selection.

Systemically healthy Caucasian individuals from Russia, 35 to 40 in total and aged roughly 6 to 100 years, were included as donors. Around 10 milliliters of peripheral blood were drawn from each donor into EDTA-treated Vacutainer tubes. Ficoll-Paque density-gradient centrifugation was used to isolate PBMCs, with at least 6 million per sample. Trizol reagent was used to extract total RNA from the PBMCs, yielding at least 5.5 micrograms per sample. For every donor, an aliquot of PBMCs went through flow cytometry to measure the percentages of naive CD45RAhigh/CD27high T cells. Preparation of the library involved 5' RACE. TCRdb records Illumina HiSeq 2500 as the sequencer. The second PCR ran for about 6 to 12 cycles and used a J-beta primer mix along with a sample-barcoded 5' primer. A template-switch 5' adaptor carrying 12 random nucleotides introduced a unique molecular identifier onto each TCR beta cDNA molecule. Each sample yielded at least 2.5 million CDR3-containing paired-end reads. The Mint cDNA synthesis kit, primed by a TRBC-specific oligonucleotide, was used to synthesize first-strand cDNA from all RNA. All cDNA was treated with uracil-DNA glycosylase and then went through a first 18-cycle PCR with the universal primers M1SS and BC2_uni_R. Per the authors' processing: Each sample was normalized by randomly selecting 1 million high-quality reads, each carrying a distinct molecular identifier. Reads sharing molecular identifiers were discarded rather than binned into consensus sequences. MiTCR, with a Q25 quality threshold and the strictest error-elimination algorithm, was used for CDR3 identification, clonotype clustering and error correction. A nonparametric unseen species model with Euler transformation was used to estimate a lower bound on total TCR beta diversity. Starting from the raw public reads, TCRdb applied fastp trimming at Q25, assembled clones with MiXCR and retained in-frame beta chains. When rows share a CDR3 protein, they turn into one entry using the most common DNA and genes. TCRdb, not the original authors, processed these V and J calls. Present in this sample are fewer than 1,200,000 distinct CDR3 sequences, almost 25% of which were seen just once. Jointly, the top ten make up 0.65% to 0.75% of the sample.

CDR1 MNHEY and CDR2 SMNVEV are derived from the germline V gene (reference sequence). From its cysteine to its phenylalanine, the CDR3 spans 11 amino acids. CDR3 DNA is the only sequence kept; it has 33 bases, read in frame from the first base. This clonotype turned up a few times. This clone's antigen is unknown. No much larger clonotype is one base removed from it; base qualities were not supplied. The sample was also reused in another study, on T cells of mothers and their children. Per the second study: Nine systemically healthy Caucasian individuals served as donors, namely three mothers together with their six children. cDNA synthesis used all of the extracted RNA, with 1.5 ug of RNA in each 15 ul reaction. Sample barcodes and 2-4 random nucleotides were added via the M1S primer in the second PCR. Each mother yielded over 9 million TCR beta CDR3 reads and each child roughly 2.9 million reads. In both related and unrelated pairs, thymic selection shapes the output of TCR recombination in a similar way, with inherited differences having only a minor effect. Related mother-child pairs always showed normalized repertoire overlap that was slightly higher than in unrelated mother-child pairs, though the difference was never significant. No persistent microchimeric T cell clones were found, with a detection sensitivity of approximately 100 clones per million clonotypes. Deep NGS was used in the study to compare the TCR beta repertoires of mothers and children and to look for features that separate related mother-child pairs from unrelated individuals. Mothers averaged roughly 40 +/- 4 years of age and children averaged roughly 11 +/- 4 years. Libraries were sequenced on Illumina HiSeq 2000 with 100+100 nt paired-end reads after adapter ligation with NEBNext reagents. To prevent cross-contamination, the mother and child libraries were prepared one month apart and sequenced in separate runs. For each donor, somewhere between roughly 500,000 and 2,100,000 distinct TCR beta clonotypes were identified. Naive TCR beta clonotypes were estimated from low-frequency clonotypes matched to each donor's FACS-determined naive share, without sorting.

The receptor's source is a girl aged 2-10 years in good health. The rearrangement combines TRBV27 with TRBJ2-1, and the D gene may be TRBD2, 6 bases matching. The DNA end is more similar to TRBJ2-7, so the J call may be wrong. Material: blood. CDR3 loop: CASREGYEQYF. The bases are TGTGCCAGCAGGGAGGGATACGAGCAGTACTTC.